This TCR beta chain was observed in a study of CD8 T cells in ankylosing spondylitis. General study points: In reactive arthritis synovial fluid and blood, some motif variants had been reported before. Ankylosing spondylitis blood seemed to carry a telltale TCR beta motif made of fewer than ten highly homologous variants. Disease-linked clones reportedly concentrated significantly in matched ankylosing spondylitis synovial fluid. Clones that were linked to disease were CD8+ and were relatively rare in peripheral blood.

This clonotype was counted many times. Its cognate antigen is unknown. Per germline, CDR1 KGHDR and CDR2 SFDVKD. The junction had 16 bases not matched to a gene; V was cut back by 12 bases and J by 4 bases. The CDR3 is 16 amino acids. For TCR beta, libraries came from quantitative 5'-RACE with molecular barcodes. MiXCR was run by TCRdb on the 5' RACE reads, yielding one entry per CDR3 protein. The table lists around 390,000 distinct CDR3 sequences, 20% to 25% of them singletons. Sequencing input: blood, either unsorted or a sorted T cell fraction (not recorded which). V and J are TRBV24-1 and TRBJ2-3, with 9 bases matching TRBD2. The origin of this receptor is a male donor with ankylosing spondylitis. The CDR3 DNA reads TGTGCCTCGTCCGACGCGGGAGGGCCTGAATCAGATACGCAGTATTTT. Its translation: CASSDAGGPESDTQYF.